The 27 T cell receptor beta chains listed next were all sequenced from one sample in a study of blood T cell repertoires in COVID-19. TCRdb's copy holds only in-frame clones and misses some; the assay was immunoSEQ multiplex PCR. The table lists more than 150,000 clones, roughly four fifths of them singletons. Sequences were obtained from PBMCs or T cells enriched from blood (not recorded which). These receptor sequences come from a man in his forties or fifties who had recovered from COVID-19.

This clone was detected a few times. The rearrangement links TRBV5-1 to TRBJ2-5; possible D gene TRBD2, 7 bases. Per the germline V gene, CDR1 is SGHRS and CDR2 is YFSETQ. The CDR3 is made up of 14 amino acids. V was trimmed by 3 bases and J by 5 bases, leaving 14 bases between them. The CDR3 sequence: CASSWEGVGETQYF. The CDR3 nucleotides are TGCGCCAGCAGCTGGGAGGGGGTCGGGGAGACCCAGTACTTC.

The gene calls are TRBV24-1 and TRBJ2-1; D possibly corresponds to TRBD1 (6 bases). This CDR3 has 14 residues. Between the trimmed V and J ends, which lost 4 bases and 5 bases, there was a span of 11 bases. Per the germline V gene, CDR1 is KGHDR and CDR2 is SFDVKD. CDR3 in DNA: TGTGCCACCAGTGAGGACAGCGTAAACAATGAGCAGTTCTTC. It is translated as CATSEDSVNNEQFF.

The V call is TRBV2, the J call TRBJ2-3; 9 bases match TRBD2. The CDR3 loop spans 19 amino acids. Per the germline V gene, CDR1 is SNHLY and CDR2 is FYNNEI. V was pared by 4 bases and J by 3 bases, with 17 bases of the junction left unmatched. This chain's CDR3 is CASSAGFPGLATRTDTQYF. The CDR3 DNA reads TGTGCCAGCAGTGCAGGCTTCCCGGGACTAGCCACGAGGACAGATACGCAGTATTTT.

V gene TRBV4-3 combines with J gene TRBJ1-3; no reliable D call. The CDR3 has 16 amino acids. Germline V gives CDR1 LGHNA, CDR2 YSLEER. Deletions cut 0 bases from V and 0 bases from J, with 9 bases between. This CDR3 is CASSQDTVPSGNTIYF. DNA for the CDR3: TGCGCCAGCAGCCAAGATACGGTTCCCTCTGGAAACACCATATATTTT.

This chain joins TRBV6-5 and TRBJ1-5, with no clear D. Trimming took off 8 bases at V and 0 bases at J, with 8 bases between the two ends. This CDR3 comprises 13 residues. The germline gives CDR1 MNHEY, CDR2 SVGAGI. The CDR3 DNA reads TGTGCCAGCGTCCGTAATAGCAATCAGCCCCAGCATTTT. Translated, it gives CASVRNSNQPQHF.

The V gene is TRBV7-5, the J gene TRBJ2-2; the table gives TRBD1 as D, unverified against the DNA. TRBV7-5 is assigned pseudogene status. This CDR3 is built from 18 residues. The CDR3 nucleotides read TGTGCCAGAAGCGTCCCGGGGCCAGGGGCACCGAACACCGGGGAGCTGTTTTTT. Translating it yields CARSVPGPGAPNTGELFF.

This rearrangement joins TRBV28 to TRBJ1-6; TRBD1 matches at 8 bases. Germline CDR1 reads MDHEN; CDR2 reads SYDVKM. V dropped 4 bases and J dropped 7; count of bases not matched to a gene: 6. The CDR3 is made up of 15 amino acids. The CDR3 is CASSSGGRVNSPLHF. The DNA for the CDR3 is TGTGCCAGCAGTTCAGGGGGCAGGGTCAATTCACCCCTCCACTTT.

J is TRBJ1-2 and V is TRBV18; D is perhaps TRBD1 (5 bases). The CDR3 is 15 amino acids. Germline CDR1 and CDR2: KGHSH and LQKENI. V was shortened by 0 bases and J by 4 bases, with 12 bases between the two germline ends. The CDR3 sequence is CASSPPQGVGYGYTF. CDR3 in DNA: TGTGCCAGCTCACCACCCCAAGGGGTCGGCTATGGCTACACCTTC.

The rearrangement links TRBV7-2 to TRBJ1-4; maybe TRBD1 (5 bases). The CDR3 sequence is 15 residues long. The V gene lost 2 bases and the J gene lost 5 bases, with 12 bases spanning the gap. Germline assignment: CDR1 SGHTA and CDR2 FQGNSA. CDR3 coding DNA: TGTGCCAGCAGCTTAAGAGGAGGGGAGAATGAAAAACTGTTTTTT. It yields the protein CASSLRGGENEKLFF. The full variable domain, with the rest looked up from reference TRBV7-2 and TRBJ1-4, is GAGVSQSPSNKVTEKGKDVELRCDPISGHTALYWYRQSLGQGLEFLIYFQGNSAPDKSGLPSDRFSAERTGGSVSTLTIQRTQQEDSAVYLCASSLRGGENEKLFFGSGTQLSVL.

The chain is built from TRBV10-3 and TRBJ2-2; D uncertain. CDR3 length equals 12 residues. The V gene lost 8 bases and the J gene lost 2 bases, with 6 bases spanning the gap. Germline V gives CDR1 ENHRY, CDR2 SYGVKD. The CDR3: CAIASNTGELFF. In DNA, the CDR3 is TGTGCCATCGCCAGTAACACCGGGGAGCTGTTTTTT.

CDR3 DNA sequence: TGTGCCAGTAGTACAAACTCCCGGGACAGCTACTATGGCTACACCTTC. Residues: CASSTNSRDSYYGYTF. This sequence joins TRBV19 and TRBJ1-2; 7 bases map to TRBD1. V trimming: 4 bases; J trimming: 3 bases; junction bases outside the gene matches: 11. CDR1 and CDR2 from the germline V gene are LNHDA and SQIVND (reference sequence). The CDR3 extends over 16 amino acids.

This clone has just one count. The CDR3 reads CASSILAGAYEQYF. As DNA, the CDR3 is TGTGCCAGTAGTATCCTAGCGGGAGCCTACGAGCAGTACTTC. The chain employs TRBV19 and TRBJ2-7, with TRBD2 identical over 10 bases. The J segment lost 2 bases and the V segment lost 3 bases, leaving 1 base of the junction unmatched. The CDR3 runs to 14 residues. Germline V gene lookup returns CDR1 LNHDA and CDR2 SQIVND (reference sequence).

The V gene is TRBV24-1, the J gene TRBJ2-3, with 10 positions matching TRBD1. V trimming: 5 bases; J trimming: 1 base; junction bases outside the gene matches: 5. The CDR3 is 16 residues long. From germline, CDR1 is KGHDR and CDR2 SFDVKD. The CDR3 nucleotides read TGTGCCACCAGTGGCCCCGGGACAGGGGGCACAGATACGCAGTATTTT. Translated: CATSGPGTGGTDTQYF.

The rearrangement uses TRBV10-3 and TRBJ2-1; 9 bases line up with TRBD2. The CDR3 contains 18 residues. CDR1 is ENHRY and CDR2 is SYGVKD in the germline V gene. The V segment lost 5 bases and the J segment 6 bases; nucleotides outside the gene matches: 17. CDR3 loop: CAISNRVRAGGRGNEQFF. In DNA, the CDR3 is TGTGCCATCAGTAATAGGGTCCGAGCGGGAGGCCGAGGCAATGAGCAGTTCTTC.

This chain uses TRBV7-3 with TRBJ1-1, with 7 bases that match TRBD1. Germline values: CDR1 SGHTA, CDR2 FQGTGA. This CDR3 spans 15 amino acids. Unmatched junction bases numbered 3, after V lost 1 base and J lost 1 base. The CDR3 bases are TGTGCCAGCAGCTTAAGTGGGACAGAGAACACTGAAGCTTTCTTT. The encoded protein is CASSLSGTENTEAFF.

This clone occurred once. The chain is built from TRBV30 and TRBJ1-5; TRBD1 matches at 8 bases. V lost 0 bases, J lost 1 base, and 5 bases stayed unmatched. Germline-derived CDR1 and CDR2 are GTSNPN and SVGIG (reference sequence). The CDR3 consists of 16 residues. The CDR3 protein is CAWSVPQGASNQPQHF. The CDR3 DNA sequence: TGTGCCTGGAGTGTACCCCAGGGGGCAAGCAATCAGCCCCAGCATTTT.

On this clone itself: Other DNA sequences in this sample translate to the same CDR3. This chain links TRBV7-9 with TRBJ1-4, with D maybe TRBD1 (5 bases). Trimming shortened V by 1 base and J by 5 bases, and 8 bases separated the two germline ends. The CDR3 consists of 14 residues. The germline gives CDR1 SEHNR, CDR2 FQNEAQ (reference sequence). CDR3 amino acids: CASSLGQGNEKLFF. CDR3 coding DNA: TGTGCCAGCAGCTTAGGTCAGGGAAATGAAAAACTGTTTTTT.

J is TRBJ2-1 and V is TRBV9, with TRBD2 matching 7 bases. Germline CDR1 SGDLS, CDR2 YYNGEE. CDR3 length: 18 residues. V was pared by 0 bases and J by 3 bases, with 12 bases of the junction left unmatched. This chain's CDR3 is CASSVVPSPGEGYNEQFF. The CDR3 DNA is TGTGCCAGCAGCGTAGTGCCTTCACCGGGGGAGGGCTACAATGAGCAGTTCTTC.

As DNA, the CDR3 is TGCGCCAGCAGTGAGTGGGGCGGGAGCTCCTACAATGAGCAGTTCTTC. This codes for CASSEWGGSSYNEQFF. The V call is TRBV10-1, the J call TRBJ2-1; 7 bases agree with TRBD2. The CDR3 is 16 amino acids. The germline gives CDR1 WNHNN, CDR2 SYGVQD (reference sequence). With 1 base clipped from V and 0 bases from J, the junction kept 3 bases outside the gene matches.

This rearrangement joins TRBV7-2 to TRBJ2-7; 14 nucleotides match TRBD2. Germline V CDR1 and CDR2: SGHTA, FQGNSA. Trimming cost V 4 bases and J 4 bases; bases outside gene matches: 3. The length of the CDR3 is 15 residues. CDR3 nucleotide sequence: TGTGCCAGCAGCTGGACTAGCGGGAGGTTGTACGAGCAGTACTTC. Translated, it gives CASSWTSGRLYEQYF.

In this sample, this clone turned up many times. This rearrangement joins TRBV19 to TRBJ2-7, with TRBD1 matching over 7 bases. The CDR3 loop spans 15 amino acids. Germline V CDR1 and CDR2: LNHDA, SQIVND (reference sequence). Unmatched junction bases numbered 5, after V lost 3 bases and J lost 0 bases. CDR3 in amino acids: CASSMETGLSYEQYF. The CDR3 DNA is TGTGCCAGTAGTATGGAGACAGGGCTCTCCTACGAGCAGTACTTC. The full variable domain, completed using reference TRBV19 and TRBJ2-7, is DGGITQSPKYLFRKEGQNVTLSCEQNLNHDAMYWYRQDPGQGLRLIYYSQIVNDFQKGDIAEGYSVSREKKESFPLTVTSAQKNPTAFYLCASSMETGLSYEQYFGPGTRLTVT.

CDR3 nucleotides: TGTGCCAGCAGTTACGAGGAACGGTCCGGCACTGAAGCTTTCTTT. Its protein is CASSYEERSGTEAFF. V is TRBV6-5 and J is TRBJ1-1; D unresolved. Germline V gene sequence: CDR1 MNHEY, CDR2 SVGAGI. Trimming took off 2 bases at V and 4 bases at J, with 14 bases between the two ends. The CDR3 runs to 15 residues.

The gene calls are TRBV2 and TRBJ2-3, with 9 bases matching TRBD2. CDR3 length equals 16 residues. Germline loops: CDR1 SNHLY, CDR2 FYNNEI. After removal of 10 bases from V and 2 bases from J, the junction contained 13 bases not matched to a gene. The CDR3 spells CAILEPGLADTDTQYF. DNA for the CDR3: TGTGCCATCTTGGAGCCGGGACTAGCAGACACAGATACGCAGTATTTT.

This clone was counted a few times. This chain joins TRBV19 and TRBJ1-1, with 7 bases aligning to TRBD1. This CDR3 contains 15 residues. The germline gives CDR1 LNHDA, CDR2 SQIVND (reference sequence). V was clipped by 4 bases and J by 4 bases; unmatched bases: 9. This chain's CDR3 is CASSKGAQVGTEAFF. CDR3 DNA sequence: TGTGCCAGTAGTAAGGGGGCGCAGGTCGGCACTGAAGCTTTCTTT.

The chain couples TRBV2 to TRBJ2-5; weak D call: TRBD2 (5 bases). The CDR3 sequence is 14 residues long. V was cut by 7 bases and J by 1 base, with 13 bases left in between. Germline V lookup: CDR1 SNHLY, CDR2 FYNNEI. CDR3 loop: CASKGVRAQETQYF. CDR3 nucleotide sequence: TGTGCCAGCAAGGGAGTGAGGGCCCAAGAGACCCAGTACTTC.

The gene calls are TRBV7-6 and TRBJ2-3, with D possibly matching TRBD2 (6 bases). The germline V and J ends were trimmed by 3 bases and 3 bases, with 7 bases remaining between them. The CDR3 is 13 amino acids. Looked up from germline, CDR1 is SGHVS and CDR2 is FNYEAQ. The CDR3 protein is CASSFSGTDTQYF. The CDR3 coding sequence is TGTGCCAGCAGCTTTAGCGGTACAGATACGCAGTATTTT.

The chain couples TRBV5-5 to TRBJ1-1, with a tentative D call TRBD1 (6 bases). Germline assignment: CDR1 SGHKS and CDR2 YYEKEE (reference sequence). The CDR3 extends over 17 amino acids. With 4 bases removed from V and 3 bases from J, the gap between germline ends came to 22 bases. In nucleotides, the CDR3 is TGTGCCAGCAGCCCCCTGCACAGGGCGGGGGCGGACACTGAAGCTTTCTTT. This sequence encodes CASSPLHRAGADTEAFF.